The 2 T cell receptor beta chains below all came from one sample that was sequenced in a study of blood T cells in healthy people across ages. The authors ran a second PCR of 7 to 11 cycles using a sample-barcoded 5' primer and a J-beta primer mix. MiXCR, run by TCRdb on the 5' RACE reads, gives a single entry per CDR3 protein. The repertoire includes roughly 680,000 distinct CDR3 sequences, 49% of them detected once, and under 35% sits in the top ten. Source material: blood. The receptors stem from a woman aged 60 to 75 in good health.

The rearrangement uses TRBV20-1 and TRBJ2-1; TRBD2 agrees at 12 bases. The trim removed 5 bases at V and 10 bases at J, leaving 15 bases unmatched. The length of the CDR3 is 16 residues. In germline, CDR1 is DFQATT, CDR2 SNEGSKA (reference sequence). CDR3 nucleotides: TGCAGTGCTCGGACTAGCGGGATAGGGGGGCGGGAGGAGCAGTTCTTC. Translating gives CSARTSGIGGREEQFF.

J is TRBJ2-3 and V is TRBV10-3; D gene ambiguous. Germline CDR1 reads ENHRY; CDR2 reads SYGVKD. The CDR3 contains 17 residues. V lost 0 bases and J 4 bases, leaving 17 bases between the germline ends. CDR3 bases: TGTGCCATCAGTGAGTCGATTCGGACCCCAACCCCAGATACGCAGTATTTT. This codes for CAISESIRTPTPDTQYF.